The 10 T cell receptor beta chains reported below all come from one sample, sequenced in a study of CD8 T cells in Susac syndrome. Random hexamers primed reverse transcription of 0.5 to 1 ug RNA. Via MiXCR, TCRdb re-called the immunoSEQ multiplex PCR reads, giving one row per CDR3 protein. The sample carries a few hundred thousand distinct CDR3 sequences, about 96% recorded once. Sequenced material: CD4+ T cells from PBMCs. The source is a human donor with multiple sclerosis.

The V and J genes are TRBV7-7 and TRBJ2-5, with a possible D match to TRBD1 (5 bases). Germline CDR1 and CDR2: SSHAT and FNYEAQ (reference sequence). The ends were cut back, 1 base at V and 7 bases at J, with 10 bases in the middle. The CDR3 sequence is 13 residues long. The CDR3 loop reads CASSLDQGGTQYF. The CDR3 DNA sequence: TGTGCCAGCAGCTTAGATCAGGGCGGGACCCAGTACTTC.

The V call is TRBV4-2, the J call TRBJ1-6, with D unresolved. Trimming stripped 5 bases from V and 5 bases from J, with 13 bases between. CDR3 length: 15 residues. Germline CDR1 and CDR2: LGHNA and YNFKEQ. The CDR3 nucleotides are TGTGCCAGCAGCTTGGGTACGGGGAATAATTCACCCCTCCACTTT. Translated, it gives CASSLGTGNNSPLHF.

The chain is built from TRBV5-4 and TRBJ2-7, with TRBD2 matching 7 bases. The V segment lost 4 bases and the J segment 3 bases; nucleotides outside the gene matches: 13. The CDR3 is 16 amino acids. Germline V CDR1 and CDR2: SGHNT, YYREEE (reference sequence). CDR3 sequence: CASSPDLTSSIYEQYF. In nucleotides, the CDR3 is TGTGCCAGCAGCCCAGACCTGACTAGCTCCATCTACGAGCAGTACTTC. Together with reference TRBV5-4 and TRBJ2-7, the CDR3 gives the full variable domain: ETGVTQSPTHLIKTRGQQVTLRCSSQSGHNTVSWYQQALGQGPQFIFQYYREEENGRGNFPPRFSGLQFPNYSSELNVNALELDDSALYLCASSPDLTSSIYEQYFGPGTRLTVT.

This clonotype appeared a few times. The chain is built from TRBV7-9 and TRBJ1-5, with D unresolved. In germline, CDR1 is SEHNR, CDR2 FQNEAQ (reference sequence). The CDR3 covers 13 residues. Trimming cost V 5 bases and J 2 bases, with 7 bases left between them. Written as DNA, the CDR3 is TGTGCCAGCAGCCGTAGGGGCAATCAGCCCCAGCATTTT. It specifies CASSRRGNQPQHF. The full variable domain, with the rest looked up from reference TRBV7-9 and TRBJ1-5, is DTGVSQNPRHKITKRGQNVTFRCDPISEHNRLYWYRQTLGQGPEFLTYFQNEAQLEKSRLLSDRFSAERPKGSFSTLEIQRTEQGDSAMYLCASSRRGNQPQHFGDGTRLSIL.

This clonotype has a handful of counts. The V gene is TRBV30, the J gene TRBJ2-7; possibly TRBD1 for D (5 bases). The ends were cut back, 2 bases at V and 6 bases at J, with 14 bases in the middle. The CDR3 loop spans 13 amino acids. The germline V gene encodes CDR1 GTSNPN and CDR2 SVGIG (reference sequence). CDR3 amino acids: CAWSTGVKGEQYF. CDR3 DNA: TGTGCCTGGAGTACAGGAGTAAAGGGCGAGCAGTACTTC.

This clonotype came up once. This chain links TRBV24-1 with TRBJ2-5; a weak D match, TRBD1 (5 bases). The CDR3 covers 13 residues. The germline V gene encodes CDR1 KGHDR and CDR2 SFDVKD. Trimming left V 4 bases short and J 5 bases short, with 10 bases between. The CDR3 nucleotides are TGTGCCACCAGTGAAGGGGCCAGGGAGACCCAGTACTTC. It is translated as CATSEGARETQYF.

The rearrangement uses TRBV30 and TRBJ1-2; 8 bases fit TRBD1. Germline CDR1 GTSNPN, CDR2 SVGIG (reference sequence). V was clipped by 5 bases and J by 2 bases; unmatched bases: 7. This CDR3 is 14 amino acids long. DNA for the CDR3: TGTGCCTGGGGACAGGGCCCCGCCAACTATGGCTACACCTTC. Amino acids: CAWGQGPANYGYTF.

The chain has TRBV3-1 and TRBJ2-5; 14 nucleotides match TRBD2. The V and J ends lost 2 bases and 0 bases, in that order; junction bases with no gene match: 5. The CDR3 is 18 amino acids. Looked up from germline, CDR1 is LGHDT and CDR2 is YNNKEL (reference sequence). The CDR3 sequence: CASSQPGLAGANQETQYF. CDR3 nucleotide sequence: TGTGCCAGCAGCCAACCGGGACTAGCGGGGGCCAACCAAGAGACCCAGTACTTC.

The table lists this clonotype with a count of one. The chain joins TRBV3-1 to TRBJ1-5; TRBD1 aligns across 12 bases. The trim removed 4 bases at V and 8 bases at J, leaving 15 bases unmatched. This CDR3 is 18 amino acids long. Germline-derived CDR1 and CDR2 are LGHDT and YNNKEL (reference sequence). This CDR3 reads CASSPSTGTGGGGKPQHF. CDR3 bases: TGTGCCAGCAGCCCATCGACCGGGACAGGGGGCGGTGGTAAGCCCCAGCATTTT.

The rearrangement links TRBV6-6 to TRBJ1-6, with 9 positions matching TRBD1. Germline CDR1 MNHNY, CDR2 SVGAGI (reference sequence). The junction had 5 bases not matched to a gene; V was cut back by 8 bases and J by 9 bases. The CDR3 consists of 13 residues. CDR3 DNA: TGTGCCAGCGGACAGGGGTGGGGTTCACCCCTCCACTTT. This codes for CASGQGWGSPLHF.